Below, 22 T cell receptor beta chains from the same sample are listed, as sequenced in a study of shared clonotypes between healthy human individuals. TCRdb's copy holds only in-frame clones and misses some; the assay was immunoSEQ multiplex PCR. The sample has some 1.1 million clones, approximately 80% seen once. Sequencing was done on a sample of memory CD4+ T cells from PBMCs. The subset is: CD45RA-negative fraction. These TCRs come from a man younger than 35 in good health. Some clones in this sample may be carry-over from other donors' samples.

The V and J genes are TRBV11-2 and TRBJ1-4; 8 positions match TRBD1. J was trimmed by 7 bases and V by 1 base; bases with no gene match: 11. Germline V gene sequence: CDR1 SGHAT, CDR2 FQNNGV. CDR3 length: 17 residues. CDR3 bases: TGTGCCAGCAGCTTAGGCTCAGGGGGCGTCTTGAGTGAAAAACTGTTTTTT. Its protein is CASSLGSGGVLSEKLFF. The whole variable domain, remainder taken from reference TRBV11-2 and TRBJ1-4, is EAGVAQSPRYKIIEKRQSVAFWCNPISGHATLYWYQQILGQGPKLLIQFQNNGVVDDSQLPKDRFSAERLKGVDSTLKIQPAKLEDSAVYLCASSLGSGGVLSEKLFFGSGTQLSVL.

The CDR3 sequence is CASSESRRADTQYF. The CDR3 DNA reads TGCGCCAGCAGTGAGTCGAGGAGGGCAGATACGCAGTATTTT. The chain carries TRBV10-1 and TRBJ2-3; possible D gene TRBD2, 6 bases. Trimming removed 0 bases at V and 4 bases at J, with 8 bases between. CDR1 WNHNN and CDR2 SYGVQD come from the germline V gene (reference sequence). The CDR3 covers 14 residues.

CDR3 bases: TGTGCCAGCAGCTTAGGCCCCCCTGAGGCTGCGCAGTACTTC. Protein product: CASSLGPPEAAQYF. The chain recombines TRBV7-9 with TRBJ2-7; unclear D gene. CDR3 size: 14 residues. Per the germline V gene, CDR1 is SEHNR and CDR2 is FQNEAQ (reference sequence). V was shortened by 1 base and J by 9 bases, with 16 bases between the two germline ends. Based on the CDR3 plus reference TRBV7-9 and TRBJ2-7, the full variable domain is DTGVSQNPRHKITKRGQNVTFRCDPISEHNRLYWYRQTLGQGPEFLTYFQNEAQLEKSRLLSDRFSAERPKGSFSTLEIQRTEQGDSAMYLCASSLGPPEAAQYFGPGTRLTVT.

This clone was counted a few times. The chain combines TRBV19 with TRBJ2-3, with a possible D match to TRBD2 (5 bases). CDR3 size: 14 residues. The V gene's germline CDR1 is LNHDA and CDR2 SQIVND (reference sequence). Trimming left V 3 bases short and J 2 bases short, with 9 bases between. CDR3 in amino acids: CASSMSGSTDTQYF. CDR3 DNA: TGTGCCAGTAGTATGAGCGGATCCACAGATACGCAGTATTTT.

The CDR3 region has the DNA TGTGCCAGCAGTTCCCCCCGACGAACGAACACCGGGGAGCTGTTTTTT. Translating it yields CASSSPRRTNTGELFF. The chain carries TRBV28 and TRBJ2-2; no clear D. The CDR3 contains 16 residues. V was cut by 4 bases and J by 0 bases, with 12 bases left in between. The germline gives CDR1 MDHEN, CDR2 SYDVKM.

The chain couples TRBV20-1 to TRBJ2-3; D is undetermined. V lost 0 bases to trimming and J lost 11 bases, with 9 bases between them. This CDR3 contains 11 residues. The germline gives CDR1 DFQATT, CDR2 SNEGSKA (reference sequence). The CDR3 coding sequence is TGCAGTGCTAGAGATAGGCTACTGCAGTATTTT. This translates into CSARDRLLQYF.

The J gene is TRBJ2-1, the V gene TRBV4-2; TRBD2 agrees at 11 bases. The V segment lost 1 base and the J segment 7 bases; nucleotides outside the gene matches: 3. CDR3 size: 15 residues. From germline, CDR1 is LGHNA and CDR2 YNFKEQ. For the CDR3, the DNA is TGTGCCAGCAGCCAAGTTACTAGCGGGAGTAATGAGCAGTTCTTC. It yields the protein CASSQVTSGSNEQFF.

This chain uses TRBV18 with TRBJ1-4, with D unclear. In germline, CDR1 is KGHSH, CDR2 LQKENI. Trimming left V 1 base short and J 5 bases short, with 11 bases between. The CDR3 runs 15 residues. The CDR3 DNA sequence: TGTGCCAGCTCACCACTGGGCGGACGGAATGAAAAACTGTTTTTT. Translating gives CASSPLGGRNEKLFF.

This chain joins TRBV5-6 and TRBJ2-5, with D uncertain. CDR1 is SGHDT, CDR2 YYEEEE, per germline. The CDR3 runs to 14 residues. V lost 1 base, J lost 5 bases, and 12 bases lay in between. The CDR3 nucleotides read TGTGCCAGCAGCTTGTATCGCCCCGGGGAGACCCAGTACTTC. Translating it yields CASSLYRPGETQYF.

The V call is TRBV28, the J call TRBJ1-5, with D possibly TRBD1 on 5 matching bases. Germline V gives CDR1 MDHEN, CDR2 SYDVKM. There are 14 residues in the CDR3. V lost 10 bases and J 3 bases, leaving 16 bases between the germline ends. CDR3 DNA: TGTGCCACAACCCTGGGGGGTTTCAATCAGCCCCAGCATTTT. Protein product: CATTLGGFNQPQHF.

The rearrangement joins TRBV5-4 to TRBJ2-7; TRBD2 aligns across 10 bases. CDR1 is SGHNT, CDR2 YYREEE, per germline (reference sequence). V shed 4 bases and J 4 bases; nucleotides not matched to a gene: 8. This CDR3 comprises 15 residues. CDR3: CASSPGTSVGYEQYF. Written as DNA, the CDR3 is TGTGCCAGCAGCCCGGGGACTAGCGTAGGGTACGAGCAGTACTTC.

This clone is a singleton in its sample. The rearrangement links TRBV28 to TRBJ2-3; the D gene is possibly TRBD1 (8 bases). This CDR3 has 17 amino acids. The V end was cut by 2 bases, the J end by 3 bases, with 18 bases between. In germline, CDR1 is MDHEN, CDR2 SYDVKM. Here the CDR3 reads CASSLTGGGRGTDTQYF. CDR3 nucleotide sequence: TGTGCCAGCAGTTTAACAGGGGGAGGGCGAGGTACAGATACGCAGTATTTT.

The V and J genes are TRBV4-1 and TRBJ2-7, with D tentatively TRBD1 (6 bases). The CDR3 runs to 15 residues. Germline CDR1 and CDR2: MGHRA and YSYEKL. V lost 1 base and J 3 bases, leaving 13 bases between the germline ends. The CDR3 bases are TGCGCCAGCAGCCAAGCCCCCAGGGGAAACTACGAGCAGTACTTC. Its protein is CASSQAPRGNYEQYF.

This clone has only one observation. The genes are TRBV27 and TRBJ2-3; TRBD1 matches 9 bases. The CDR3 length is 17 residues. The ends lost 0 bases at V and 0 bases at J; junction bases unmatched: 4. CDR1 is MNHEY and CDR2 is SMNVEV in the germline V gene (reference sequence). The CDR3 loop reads CASSLSRGTGSTDTQYF. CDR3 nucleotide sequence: TGTGCCAGCAGTTTATCCCGGGGGACAGGGAGCACAGATACGCAGTATTTT.

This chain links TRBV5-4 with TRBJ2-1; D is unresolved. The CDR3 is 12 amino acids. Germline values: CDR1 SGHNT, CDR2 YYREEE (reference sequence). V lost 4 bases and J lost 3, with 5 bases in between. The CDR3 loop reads CASSVDYNEQFF. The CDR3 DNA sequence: TGTGCCAGCAGCGTCGACTACAATGAGCAGTTCTTC.

The CDR3 region is CASSRLADHYNEQFF. CDR3 sequence (DNA): TGTGCCAGCAGCCGATTAGCGGATCACTACAATGAGCAGTTCTTC. This rearrangement joins TRBV7-3 to TRBJ2-1; maybe TRBD2 (6 bases). The CDR3 has 15 residues. Germline V CDR1 and CDR2: SGHTA, FQGTGA. V gave up 5 bases and J gave up 3 bases, with 14 bases separating them.

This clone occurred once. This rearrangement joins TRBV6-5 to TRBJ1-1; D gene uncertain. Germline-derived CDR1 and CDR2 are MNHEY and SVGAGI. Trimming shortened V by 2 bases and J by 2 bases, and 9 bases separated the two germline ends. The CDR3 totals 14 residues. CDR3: CASSYNRLNTEAFF. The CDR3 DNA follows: TGTGCCAGCAGTTACAACAGACTCAACACTGAAGCTTTCTTT.

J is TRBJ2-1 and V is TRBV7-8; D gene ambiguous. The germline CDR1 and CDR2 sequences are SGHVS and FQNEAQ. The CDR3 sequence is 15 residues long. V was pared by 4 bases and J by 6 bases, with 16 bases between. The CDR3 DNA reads TGTGCCAGCAGCTCCACCTCAACAGCCTCCAATGAGCAGTTCTTC. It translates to CASSSTSTASNEQFF. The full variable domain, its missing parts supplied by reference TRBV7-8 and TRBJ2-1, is GAGVSQSPRYKVAKRGQDVALRCDPISGHVSLFWYQQALGQGPEFLTYFQNEAQLDKSGLPSDRFFAERPEGSVSTLKIQRTQQEDSAVYLCASSSTSTASNEQFFGPGTRLTVL.

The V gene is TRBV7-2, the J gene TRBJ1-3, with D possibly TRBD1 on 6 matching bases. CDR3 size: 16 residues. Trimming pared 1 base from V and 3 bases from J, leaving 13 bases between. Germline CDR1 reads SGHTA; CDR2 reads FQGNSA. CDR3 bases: TGTGCCAGCAGCTTAGGACGGGGGGCTATTGGAAACACCATATATTTT. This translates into CASSLGRGAIGNTIYF.

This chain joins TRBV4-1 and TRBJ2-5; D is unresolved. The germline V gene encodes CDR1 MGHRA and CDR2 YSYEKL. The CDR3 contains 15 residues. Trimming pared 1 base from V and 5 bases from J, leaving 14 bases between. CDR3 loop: CASSQVGLRRETQYF. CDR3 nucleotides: TGCGCCAGCAGCCAAGTGGGGTTGAGAAGGGAGACCCAGTACTTC.

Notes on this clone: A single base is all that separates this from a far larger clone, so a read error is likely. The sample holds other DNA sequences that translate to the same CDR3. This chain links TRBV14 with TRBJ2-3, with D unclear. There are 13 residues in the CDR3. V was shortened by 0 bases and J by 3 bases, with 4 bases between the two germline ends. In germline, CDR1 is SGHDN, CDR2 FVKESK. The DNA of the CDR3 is TGTGCCAGCAGCCAAGATCTGACAGATACGCAGTATTTT. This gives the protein CASSQDLTDTQYF.

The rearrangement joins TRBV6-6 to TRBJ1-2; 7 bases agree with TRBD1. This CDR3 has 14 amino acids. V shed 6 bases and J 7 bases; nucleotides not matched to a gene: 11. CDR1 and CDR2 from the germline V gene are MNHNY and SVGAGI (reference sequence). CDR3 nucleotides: TGTGCCAGCAGCCGCTCCCAGGGGGGTGGTGGCTACACCTTC. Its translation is CASSRSQGGGGYTF.